Reported below is one TCR beta chain. These data are taken from a study of blood T cell repertoires in COVID-19. Study context: The origin of the acute and convalescent COVID-19 samples was the United States, Italy and Spain. Sample material is recorded as cDNA or gDNA derived from T cells, B-cell-depleted T cells, or PBMCs.

The germline V gene has CDR1 SGHRS and CDR2 YFSETQ. The V end was cut by 0 bases, the J end by 1 base, with 10 bases between. CDR3 length equals 15 residues. Per the authors' pipeline: It was from reference gene primer amplification that nucleated cell counts were estimated. Sequenced by immunoSEQ multiplex PCR; TCRdb stores in-frame clones only, minus some. V and J calls and clone size are as listed in that table; D and trimming were resolved from the DNA. Of around 190,000 clones in the sample, 88% were seen once. The sample was peripheral blood. The V call is TRBV5-1, the J call TRBJ1-1; tentative D call: TRBD1 (6 bases). This receptor was obtained from a man between 18 and 29 years old with active or convalescent COVID-19. The DNA of the CDR3 is TGCGCCAGCAGCTTGGGGGGGCTGCCGAACACTGAAGCTTTCTTT. Translating it yields CASSLGGLPNTEAFF.